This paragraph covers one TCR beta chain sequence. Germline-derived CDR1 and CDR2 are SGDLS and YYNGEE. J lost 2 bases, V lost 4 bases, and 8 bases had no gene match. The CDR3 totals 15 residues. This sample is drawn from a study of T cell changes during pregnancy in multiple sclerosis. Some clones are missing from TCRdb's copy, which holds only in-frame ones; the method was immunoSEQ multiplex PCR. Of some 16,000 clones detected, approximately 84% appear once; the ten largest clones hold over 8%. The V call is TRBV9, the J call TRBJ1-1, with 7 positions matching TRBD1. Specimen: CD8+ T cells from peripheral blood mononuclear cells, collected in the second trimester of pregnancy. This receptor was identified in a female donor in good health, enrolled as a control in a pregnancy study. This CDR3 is CASSPTRQGNTEAFF. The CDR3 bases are TGTGCCAGCAGCCCGACGCGACAGGGTAACACTGAAGCTTTCTTT.